A single sample is the source of the 32 T cell receptor beta chains below, sequenced in a study of T cells in Graves' hyperthyroidism and ophthalmopathy. Researchers took RNA transcripts and amplified the TCR beta CDR3 regions from them. An initial round of RT-PCR targeting the TCR CDR3 relied on the HTBI primer set. TCRdb processed the multiplex PCR reads anew with MiXCR; each CDR3 protein has one entry. This table holds approximately 40,000 distinct CDR3 sequences, around 50% found once. Source material: blood. The receptors shown here come from a middle-aged man with Graves' ophthalmopathy.

This clonotype was observed a single time. J is TRBJ1-1 and V is TRBV7-9; possible D gene TRBD1, 5 bases. The ends were cut back, 2 bases at V and 1 base at J, with 11 bases in the middle. This CDR3 comprises 15 residues. CDR1 and CDR2 from the germline V gene are SEHNR and FQNEAQ (reference sequence). CDR3 region: CASSLPGGWNTEAFF. The CDR3 nucleotides read TGTGCCAGCAGCTTACCGGGGGGTTGGAACACTGAAGCTTTCTTT.

This clonotype was counted at least ten times. The chain couples TRBV24-1 to TRBJ2-3; tentatively, D is TRBD1 (5 bases). The V gene's germline CDR1 is KGHDR and CDR2 SFDVKD. This CDR3 contains 15 residues. The germline V and J ends were trimmed by 4 bases and 1 base, with 11 bases remaining between them. The DNA of the CDR3 is TGTGCCACCAGTGACCAGGGAAAAGGCACAGATACGCAGTATTTT. This codes for CATSDQGKGTDTQYF.

This clonotype was seen many times. This chain joins TRBV6-5 and TRBJ2-2; 8 nucleotides agree with TRBD1. V trimming: 4 bases; J trimming: 5 bases; junction bases outside the gene matches: 6. Germline CDR1 MNHEY, CDR2 SVGAGI. The CDR3 has 15 amino acids. CDR3 DNA: TGTGCCAGCAGTTTTGAAACAGGGGGAACCGGGGAGCTGTTTTTT. Encoded protein: CASSFETGGTGELFF.

This clonotype was counted many times. This chain links TRBV5-1 with TRBJ1-5; D uncertain. In germline, CDR1 is SGHRS, CDR2 YFSETQ. There are 9 residues in the CDR3. The V end lost 8 bases, the J end lost 7 bases, and 4 bases lay between the germline ends. In DNA form, the CDR3 reads TGCGCCAGACCCCAGCCCCAGCATTTT. Translated: CARPQPQHF.

This chain joins TRBV19 and TRBJ2-1; 10 nucleotides agree with TRBD1. Germline assignment: CDR1 LNHDA and CDR2 SQIVND (reference sequence). The ends lost 5 bases at V and 7 bases at J; junction bases unmatched: 11. The CDR3 extends over 16 amino acids. The CDR3 sequence: CASSSSGTGVLNEQFF. The DNA of the CDR3 is TGTGCCAGTAGTTCGTCCGGGACAGGGGTTCTGAATGAGCAGTTCTTC.

This clonotype was seen at least ten times. The V and J genes are TRBV6-6 and TRBJ2-7, with a weak D call TRBD1 (6 bases). Germline CDR1 MNHNY, CDR2 SVGAGI (reference sequence). The V end lost 5 bases, the J end lost 2 bases, and 10 bases lay between the germline ends. The CDR3 runs to 13 residues. The CDR3 DNA follows: TGTGCCAGCAGTCGACAGGACCCCTACGAGCAGTACTTC. Its translation is CASSRQDPYEQYF.

The V call is TRBV2, the J call TRBJ2-7; 8 nucleotides match TRBD2. The CDR3 covers 16 residues. With 2 bases clipped from V and 2 bases from J, the junction kept 8 bases outside the gene matches. Germline CDR1 is SNHLY and CDR2 is FYNNEI. CDR3 sequence reads: CASSEIAGGPTYEQYF. DNA of the CDR3: TGTGCCAGCAGTGAAATTGCGGGGGGCCCGACCTACGAGCAGTACTTC. The full variable domain, its missing parts supplied by reference TRBV2 and TRBJ2-7, is EPEVTQTPSHQVTQMGQEVILRCVPISNHLYFYWYRQILGQKVEFLVSFYNNEISEKSEIFDDQFSVERPDGSNFTLKIRSTKLEDSAMYFCASSEIAGGPTYEQYFGPGTRLTVT.

Many counts were recorded for this clonotype. The CDR3 DNA follows: TGTGCCAGTAGTACTATAAGAGCGGGGGGATCCGGGGAGCTGTTTTTT. It yields the protein CASSTIRAGGSGELFF. The rearrangement uses TRBV19 and TRBJ2-2; 9 bases fit TRBD2. Trimming removed 4 bases from V and 6 bases from J; junction bases left unmatched: 9. Germline V gives CDR1 LNHDA, CDR2 SQIVND (reference sequence). The CDR3 covers 16 residues. The full variable domain, its missing parts supplied by reference TRBV19 and TRBJ2-2, is DGGITQSPKYLFRKEGQNVTLSCEQNLNHDAMYWYRQDPGQGLRLIYYSQIVNDFQKGDIAEGYSVSREKKESFPLTVTSAQKNPTAFYLCASSTIRAGGSGELFFGEGSRLTVL.

The chain carries TRBV7-3 and TRBJ2-5; D possibly corresponds to TRBD2 (6 bases). The CDR3 is 15 residues long. V was shortened by 4 bases and J by 1 base, with 13 bases between the two germline ends. Per germline, CDR1 SGHTA and CDR2 FQGTGA. The CDR3 DNA follows: TGTGCCAGCAGCTGGGGGAATAGCGGCCAAGAGACCCAGTACTTC. Its translation is CASSWGNSGQETQYF.

With respect to this clonotype: A read error may be the cause here, since a much bigger clone is one base away. This is likely a read error, given that the CDR3 carries no conserved phenylalanine or tryptophan at its end. The chain combines TRBV6-1 with TRBJ2-4; D is perhaps TRBD1 or TRBD2 (5 bases each). The CDR3 is made up of 17 amino acids. Germline values: CDR1 MNHNS, CDR2 SASEGT. V lost 7 bases, J lost 4 bases, and 23 bases lay in between. CDR3 in DNA: TGTGCCAGCACCGAAATGGGGGTCAAGAGGACTAAAAACATTCAGTACTGC. It is translated as CASTEMGVKRTKNIQYC.

Note on this clonotype: A junction end diverges from the germline sequence, so it may reflect a read error. The rearrangement uses TRBV20-1 and TRBJ2-3; 10 bases line up with TRBD2. The length of the CDR3 is 18 residues. Per germline, CDR1 DFQATT and CDR2 SNEGSKA (reference sequence). The CDR3 sequence is CGASGTLISGGLADTQYF. The CDR3 region has the DNA TGCGGTGCTAGTGGTACTTTAATTAGCGGGGGGCTGGCAGATACGCAGTATTTT.

This chain connects TRBV3-1 to TRBJ2-5; 9 nucleotides align to TRBD2. Germline-derived CDR1 and CDR2 are LGHDT and YNNKEL (reference sequence). V lost 6 bases and J lost 4; bases outside the gene matches: 6. This CDR3 contains 14 residues. The CDR3 region is CASRPSGVRETQYF. As DNA, the CDR3 is TGTGCCAGCAGACCTAGCGGGGTACGAGAGACCCAGTACTTC.

The rearrangement uses TRBV20-1 and TRBJ2-1; 10 nucleotides align to TRBD1. Per the germline V gene, CDR1 is DFQATT and CDR2 is SNEGSKA (reference sequence). CDR3 length: 14 residues. V lost 3 bases to trimming and J lost 3 bases; unmatched junction nucleotides: 2. CDR3 nucleotide sequence: TGCAGTGCTAGGCGGACAGGGGGCTACAATGAGCAGTTCTTC. As protein: CSARRTGGYNEQFF.

The chain employs TRBV9 and TRBJ2-1; TRBD2 agrees at 11 bases. The CDR3 spans 16 residues. V shed 0 bases, J shed 7 bases, and the junction held 6 bases outside the gene matches. CDR1 is SGDLS, CDR2 YYNGEE, per germline. CDR3 sequence reads: CASSVAIAGGQNEQFF. CDR3 nucleotide sequence: TGTGCCAGCAGCGTAGCAATAGCGGGGGGGCAGAATGAGCAGTTCTTC.

The chain carries TRBV20-1 and TRBJ2-5; D gene unclear. The CDR3 length is 13 residues. The ends were cut back, 3 bases at V and 9 bases at J, with 17 bases in the middle. The germline gives CDR1 DFQATT, CDR2 SNEGSKA (reference sequence). The CDR3 loop reads CSASSSGNQPQYF. The CDR3 nucleotides are TGCAGTGCTAGCAGCAGTGGCAATCAGCCCCAGTACTTC.

This chain connects TRBV20-1 to TRBJ1-6, with D possibly being TRBD1 (5 bases). Germline-derived CDR1 and CDR2 are DFQATT and SNEGSKA (reference sequence). The CDR3 runs 13 residues. Trimming cost V 0 bases and J 8 bases, with 8 bases left between them. The CDR3, as DNA: TGCAGTGCTAGAGATGGGGCGCATTCACCCCTCCACTTT. Its protein is CSARDGAHSPLHF.

This clonotype is termed medium-sized (0.01 to 0.1%). J is TRBJ1-2 and V is TRBV10-2; D gene ambiguous. The germline V gene encodes CDR1 WSHSY and CDR2 SAAADI. The germline V and J ends were trimmed by 6 bases and 3 bases, with 14 bases remaining between them. The CDR3 totals 14 residues. The CDR3 nucleotides are TGCGCCAGCAGCAACGGAGTAGCCGACTATGGCTACACCTTC. Translating it yields CASSNGVADYGYTF.

This clonotype came up once. The chain uses TRBV6-5 and TRBJ1-5, with 7 bases fitting TRBD1. Trimming took 6 bases from V and 10 from J; bases not matched to a gene: 9. CDR3 size: 13 residues. CDR1 is MNHEY and CDR2 is SVGAGI in the germline V gene. CDR3 nucleotide sequence: TGTGCCAGCAGAAGAGACAGGGAAGGCCCCCAGCATTTT. Translation: CASRRDREGPQHF.

This clonotype was counted only a few times. The J gene is TRBJ1-2, the V gene TRBV29-1, with D maybe TRBD1 (6 bases). Between the trimmed V and J ends, which lost 1 base and 6 bases, there was a span of 9 bases. Germline CDR1 and CDR2: SQVTM and ANQGSEA. The CDR3 has 12 residues. CDR3 in DNA: TGCAGCGTTGAAGGTGACAGGAATGGCTACACCTTC. Translating it yields CSVEGDRNGYTF.

Points on this clonotype: Given a much more abundant clone one base away, this may be a read error. This likely comes from a read error, as the CDR3 has no conserved phenylalanine or tryptophan at its end. The rearrangement joins TRBV30 to TRBJ1-5, with unresolved D. Per germline, CDR1 GTSNPN and CDR2 SVGIG (reference sequence). Trimming cost V 1 base and J 2 bases, with 9 bases left between them. The CDR3 extends over 14 amino acids. The CDR3 DNA reads as TGTGCCTGGAGTGGGGGAACAGGCAATCAGCCCCAGCATTGT. The encoded protein is CAWSGGTGNQPQHC.

This clonotype was detected only once. One junction end does not reproduce the germline sequence, and a read error may be involved. The chain uses TRBV11-2 and TRBJ2-5, with 7 positions matching TRBD1. Germline V lookup: CDR1 SGHAT, CDR2 FQNNGV. This CDR3 spans 15 amino acids. The CDR3 spells CASSLLQGNKETQYF. CDR3 nucleotides: TGTGCCAGCAGCCTACTACAGGGGAACAAAGAGACCCAATACTTC.

This clonotype was observed many times. The CDR3 is CASSLAAPSPGEKLFF. CDR3 sequence (DNA): TGTGCCAGCAGCTTAGCTGCCCCTAGTCCGGGTGAAAAACTGTTTTTT. This sequence joins TRBV11-2 and TRBJ1-4, with D hard to call. CDR1 SGHAT and CDR2 FQNNGV come from the germline V gene. The CDR3 runs to 16 residues. Trimming stripped 1 base from V and 7 bases from J, with 16 bases between.

The chain carries TRBV7-3 and TRBJ2-5; no clear D gene. CDR3 size: 15 residues. Trimming pared 2 bases from V and 2 bases from J, leaving 12 bases between. Germline V gives CDR1 SGHTA, CDR2 FQGTGA. The CDR3 loop is CASSLWAGWQETQYF. CDR3 DNA sequence: TGTGCCAGCAGCTTATGGGCCGGGTGGCAAGAGACCCAGTACTTC.

The chain is built from TRBV19 and TRBJ1-2, with 7 bases aligning to TRBD1. CDR1 and CDR2 (germline): LNHDA, SQIVND (reference sequence). This CDR3 region has 14 residues. Trimming at V came to 6 bases and at J to 5 bases, leaving 9 bases not matched to a gene. CDR3 bases: TGTGCCAGTAGCAACGCCGGGACAGCGTATGGCTACACCTTC. Amino acids: CASSNAGTAYGYTF.

This chain joins TRBV20-1 and TRBJ2-5; 7 positions agree with TRBD1. V trimming: 2 bases; J trimming: 9 bases; junction bases outside the gene matches: 9. The CDR3 covers 13 residues. CDR1 and CDR2 from the germline V gene are DFQATT and SNEGSKA (reference sequence). The CDR3 loop reads CSARQGVNQPQYF. CDR3 sequence (DNA): TGCAGTGCTAGACAGGGGGTCAATCAGCCCCAGTACTTC.

The rearrangement links TRBV4-1 to TRBJ2-2; 8 positions agree with TRBD1. The CDR3 has 15 amino acids. Germline lookup yields CDR1 MGHRA and CDR2 YSYEKL. V dropped 3 bases and J dropped 5; count of bases not matched to a gene: 5. CDR3 protein: CASSQTGEKTGELFF. The CDR3 coding sequence is TGCGCCAGCAGCCAGACAGGGGAAAAAACCGGGGAGCTGTTTTTT.

The chain employs TRBV20-1 and TRBJ1-5; TRBD1 aligns across 7 bases. The length of the CDR3 is 13 residues. Looked up from germline, CDR1 is DFQATT and CDR2 is SNEGSKA (reference sequence). J gave up 5 bases and V 2 bases, and 3 bases lay outside the gene matches. This CDR3 reads CSARNRGDQPQHF. The CDR3 DNA follows: TGCAGTGCTAGAAACAGGGGCGATCAGCCCCAGCATTTT.

This clonotype was seen a single time. The chain combines TRBV24-1 with TRBJ2-3; 8 nucleotides line up with TRBD1. The V gene's germline CDR1 is KGHDR and CDR2 SFDVKD. The length of the CDR3 is 14 residues. With 7 bases clipped from V and 4 bases from J, the junction kept 6 bases outside the gene matches. The CDR3 region is CATSRRGHADTQYF. Here the CDR3 DNA reads TGTGCCACCAGCCGCAGGGGGCATGCAGATACGCAGTATTTT.

This clonotype has at least ten counts. The chain combines TRBV12-3 or TRBV12-4 with TRBJ1-2; D is perhaps TRBD1 (5 bases). The V end was cut by 3 bases, the J end by 6 bases, with 20 bases between. This CDR3 spans 16 amino acids. CDR3 amino acids: CASSFTGAGVSHGYTF. For the CDR3, the DNA is TGTGCCAGCAGTTTTACCGGGGCAGGTGTCTCCCATGGCTACACCTTC.

This clonotype has at least ten counts. The chain is built from TRBV2 and TRBJ1-4, with no clear D. V was cut by 6 bases and J by 3 bases, with 8 bases left in between. The length of the CDR3 is 13 residues. Germline V gene data show CDR1 as SNHLY and CDR2 as FYNNEI. CDR3 nucleotide sequence: TGTGCCAGCAGAGATAGAGCTAATGAAAAACTGTTTTTT. Translated, it gives CASRDRANEKLFF. Full variable domain (outside the CDR3, taken from reference TRBV2 and TRBJ1-4): EPEVTQTPSHQVTQMGQEVILRCVPISNHLYFYWYRQILGQKVEFLVSFYNNEISEKSEIFDDQFSVERPDGSNFTLKIRSTKLEDSAMYFCASRDRANEKLFFGSGTQLSVL.

The chain links TRBV6-4 to TRBJ2-6; 7 nucleotides agree with TRBD1. The length of the CDR3 is 18 residues. Trimming removed 8 bases from V and 0 bases from J; junction bases left unmatched: 13. CDR1 is MRHNA, CDR2 SNTAGT, per germline. CDR3 in amino acids: CASSGDRVGGSGANVLTF. CDR3 nucleotides: TGTGCCAGCTCGGGCGACAGGGTAGGAGGCTCTGGGGCCAACGTCCTGACTTTC.

This clonotype was found many times. The chain is built from TRBV12-5 and TRBJ2-2; D possibly corresponds to TRBD2 (6 bases). The CDR3 has 13 residues. The V end lost 5 bases, the J end lost 10 bases, and 14 bases lay between the germline ends. CDR1 is LGHNT and CDR2 is FRNRAP in the germline V gene. The CDR3, as DNA: TGTGCTAGTGGTACCCCGGGGGATGAGGAGCTGTTTTTT. Residues: CASGTPGDEELFF.